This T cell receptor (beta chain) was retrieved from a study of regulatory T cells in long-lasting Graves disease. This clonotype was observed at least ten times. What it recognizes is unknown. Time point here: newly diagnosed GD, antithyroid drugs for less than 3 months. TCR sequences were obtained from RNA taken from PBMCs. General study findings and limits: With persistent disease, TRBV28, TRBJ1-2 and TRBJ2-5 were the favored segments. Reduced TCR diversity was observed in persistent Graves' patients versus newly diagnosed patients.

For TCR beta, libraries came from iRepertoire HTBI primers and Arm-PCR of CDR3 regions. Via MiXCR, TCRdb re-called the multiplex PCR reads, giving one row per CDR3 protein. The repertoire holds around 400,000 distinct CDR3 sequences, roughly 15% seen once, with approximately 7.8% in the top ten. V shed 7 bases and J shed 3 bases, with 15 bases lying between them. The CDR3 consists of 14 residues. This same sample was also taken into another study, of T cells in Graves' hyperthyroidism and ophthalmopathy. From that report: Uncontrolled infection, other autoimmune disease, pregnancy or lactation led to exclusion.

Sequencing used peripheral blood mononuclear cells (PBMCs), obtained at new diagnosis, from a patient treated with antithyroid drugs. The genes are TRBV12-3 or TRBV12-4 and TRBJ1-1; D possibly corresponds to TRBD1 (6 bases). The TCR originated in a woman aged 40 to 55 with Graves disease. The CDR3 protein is CASIIRGRYTEAFF. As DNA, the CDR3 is TGTGCCAGCATCATCAGGGGCAGGTACACTGAAGCTTTCTTT.